These 21 T cell receptor beta chains share one sample of origin, sequenced in a study of beta chain features in type 1 diabetes. The isolated RNA, all of it, was reverse transcribed, so expressed TCRB transcripts were what got sequenced. Sequencing used immunoSEQ multiplex PCR; TCRdb keeps in-frame clones, though not all of them. Of about 340,000 clones listed, around 8% were seen once; the top ten hold around 0.45%. The sequencing input was central memory CD4+ T cells from blood. Receptors originate from a woman under 30 in good health.

The rearrangement links TRBV19 to TRBJ2-5; 7 positions match TRBD2. With 6 bases clipped from V and 5 bases from J, the junction kept 6 bases outside the gene matches. CDR1 is LNHDA and CDR2 is SQIVND in the germline V gene (reference sequence). This CDR3 comprises 13 residues. CDR3 amino acids: CASSRGSRETQYF. CDR3 bases: TGTGCCAGTAGCCGCGGGAGTAGGGAGACCCAGTACTTC.

CDR3 in amino acids: CASSLLTAGNKEAFF. The CDR3, as DNA: TGTGCCAGCAGTTTATTAACGGCGGGGAACAAAGAAGCTTTCTTT. J is TRBJ1-1 and V is TRBV28; D remains unclear. The CDR3 consists of 15 residues. Trimming pared 1 base from V and 8 bases from J, leaving 17 bases between. The V gene's germline CDR1 is MDHEN and CDR2 SYDVKM.

This clone has more than one count but fewer than ten. The V and J genes are TRBV5-6 and TRBJ1-1; the D gene is possibly TRBD1 (6 bases). V was pared by 1 base and J by 5 bases, with 9 bases between. CDR3 length: 13 residues. Germline CDR1 reads SGHDT; CDR2 reads YYEEEE. As DNA, the CDR3 is TGTGCCAGCAGCTTGACAGGGCGAACTGAAGCTTTCTTT. It is translated as CASSLTGRTEAFF.

The sample holds a few counts of this clone. The rearrangement uses TRBV7-3 and TRBJ1-5; maybe TRBD1 (6 bases). The germline V gene has CDR1 SGHTA and CDR2 FQGTGA. The CDR3 extends over 13 amino acids. V was pared by 5 bases and J by 7 bases, with 12 bases between. The CDR3 nucleotides are TGTGCCAGCAGCCGAATGCAGGGGCAGCCCCAGCATTTT. Protein sequence: CASSRMQGQPQHF.

For the CDR3, the DNA is TGTGCCAGCAGCTTAGCGGGTACTAGCCCCAGCACAGATACGCAGTATTTT. It specifies CASSLAGTSPSTDTQYF. The chain has TRBV7-2 and TRBJ2-3, with a possible D match to TRBD2 (6 bases). The V gene's germline CDR1 is SGHTA and CDR2 FQGNSA. The CDR3 has 17 amino acids. Trimming took 0 bases from V and 0 from J, leaving 13 bases between them.

This clone was seen repeatedly, ten times or more. The rearrangement links TRBV2 to TRBJ2-7, with D perhaps matching TRBD2 (5 bases). The CDR3 is 14 residues long. Germline V CDR1 and CDR2: SNHLY, FYNNEI. The V end was cut by 4 bases, the J end by 7 bases, with 17 bases between. The CDR3 region is CASSVTPIRGEQYF. CDR3 bases: TGTGCCAGCAGTGTAACCCCAATCAGAGGGGAGCAGTACTTC.

Regarding this clone: One end of the junction does not line up with germline, which may come from a read error. The CDR3: CASRLGSPGLAGGDTQYF. CDR3 bases: TGTGCCAGCAGGTTAGGGTCACCGGGACTAGCGGGAGGAGATACGCAGTATTTT. The chain carries TRBV7-2 and TRBJ2-3; 15 bases match TRBD2. This CDR3 has 18 residues. Germline CDR1 is SGHTA and CDR2 is FQGNSA.

This chain links TRBV4-3 with TRBJ2-3; D is perhaps TRBD1 (6 bases). V shed 3 bases and J shed 5 bases, with 15 bases lying between them. From germline, CDR1 is LGHNA and CDR2 YSLEER. The CDR3 runs to 15 residues. The CDR3 region has the DNA TGCGCCAGCAGCCAGCTTTTGGGGGCGGGAGATACGCAGTATTTT. Its protein product is CASSQLLGAGDTQYF.

This clone has at least ten counts. The V call is TRBV7-2, the J call TRBJ1-1; D not certain. Germline V gene sequence: CDR1 SGHTA, CDR2 FQGNSA. Trimming pared 6 bases from V and 0 bases from J, leaving 8 bases between. The CDR3 consists of 13 residues. The CDR3 DNA sequence: TGTGCCAGCAGGGCACGGATGAACACTGAAGCTTTCTTT. This translates into CASRARMNTEAFF.

For this clone: A much larger clone is a single base away; this may be a read error. This chain uses TRBV9 with TRBJ2-5; D gene ambiguous. Between the trimmed V and J ends, which lost 4 bases and 3 bases, there was a span of 4 bases. Germline V gene lookup returns CDR1 SGDLS and CDR2 YYNGEE. CDR3 length equals 11 residues. CDR3 DNA sequence: TGTGCCAGCAGCCCGGAAGAGACCCAGTACTTC. Its protein product is CASSPEETQYF.

The J gene is TRBJ2-2, the V gene TRBV5-8, with D possibly matching TRBD2 (6 bases). The germline CDR1 and CDR2 sequences are SGHTS and YDEGEE. There are 15 residues in the CDR3. The V and J ends lost 4 bases and 3 bases respectively, with 13 bases between them. The CDR3 DNA sequence: TGTGCCAGCAGCCCGACTAGTGGGTACACCGGGGAGCTGTTTTTT. It yields the protein CASSPTSGYTGELFF.

The genes are TRBV25-1 and TRBJ2-5; D is uncertain. This CDR3 spans 14 amino acids. Germline assignment: CDR1 MGHDK and CDR2 SYGVNS. V shed 5 bases and J shed 2 bases, with 12 bases lying between them. For the CDR3, the DNA is TGTGCCAGCAGTCCCGGTTACGAACAAGAGACCCAGTACTTC. Translation gives CASSPGYEQETQYF.

V and J are TRBV6-1 and TRBJ2-7; D unresolved. Germline values: CDR1 MNHNS, CDR2 SASEGT. CDR3 length equals 14 residues. Trimming took off 6 bases at V and 0 bases at J, with 12 bases between the two ends. DNA for the CDR3: TGTGCCAGCAGGGATGACAAGGGCTCCTACGAGCAGTACTTC. This sequence encodes CASRDDKGSYEQYF.

There are many counts of this clone. Other DNA sequences from this sample encode an identical CDR3 as well. CDR3 bases: TGTGCCAGCAGTGGGGGACCATACGAGCAGTACTTC. Encoded protein: CASSGGPYEQYF. This rearrangement joins TRBV2 to TRBJ2-7; D may correspond to TRBD1 or TRBD2 (5 bases each). The CDR3 has 12 amino acids. Germline CDR1 SNHLY, CDR2 FYNNEI. V lost 4 bases to trimming and J lost 4 bases, with 8 bases between them.

As concerns this clone: This sample includes further DNA sequences coding for the same CDR3. The chain joins TRBV11-2 to TRBJ1-2; D is unclear. The CDR3 consists of 14 residues. Germline values: CDR1 SGHAT, CDR2 FQNNGV. V was cut by 0 bases and J by 4 bases, with 9 bases left in between. DNA of the CDR3: TGTGCCAGCAGCTTAGAAAACAGCGGCTATGGCTACACCTTC. Translating it yields CASSLENSGYGYTF.

V gene TRBV10-3 combines with J gene TRBJ2-7; 16 nucleotides match TRBD2. Germline assignment: CDR1 ENHRY and CDR2 SYGVKD. The CDR3 runs 19 residues. The V gene end was trimmed by 4 bases and the J gene end by 2 bases; junction bases not matched to a gene: 11. The CDR3 is CAISGRGLAGGPLAYEQYF. The CDR3 DNA reads as TGTGCCATCAGTGGACGGGGACTAGCGGGAGGGCCGTTGGCCTACGAGCAGTACTTC.

The J gene is TRBJ1-5, the V gene TRBV7-2, with D perhaps TRBD1 (5 bases). Trimming removed 3 bases from V and 2 bases from J, with 11 bases in between. This CDR3 is 15 amino acids long. The V gene's germline CDR1 is SGHTA and CDR2 FQGNSA. The CDR3 here is CASSLGPGGNQPQHF. As DNA, the CDR3 is TGTGCCAGCAGCTTGGGGCCGGGGGGCAATCAGCCCCAGCATTTT.

Only a few counts were recorded for this clone. The V and J genes are TRBV5-4 and TRBJ1-2; D uncertain. Trimming took 1 base from V and 3 from J, leaving 10 bases between them. The germline gives CDR1 SGHNT, CDR2 YYREEE (reference sequence). The CDR3 runs 14 residues. The chain's CDR3 is CASSLREGYYGYTF. CDR3 coding DNA: TGTGCCAGCAGCTTGCGGGAGGGCTACTATGGCTACACCTTC. Variable domain in full (rest from reference TRBV5-4 and TRBJ1-2): ETGVTQSPTHLIKTRGQQVTLRCSSQSGHNTVSWYQQALGQGPQFIFQYYREEENGRGNFPPRFSGLQFPNYSSELNVNALELDDSALYLCASSLREGYYGYTFGSGTRLTVV.

The V and J genes are TRBV4-1 and TRBJ2-5; 15 bases line up with TRBD2. With V trimmed by 0 bases and J by 5 bases, 16 bases remained unmatched. This CDR3 contains 21 residues. Germline V gene lookup returns CDR1 MGHRA and CDR2 YSYEKL. In DNA, the CDR3 is TGCGCCAGCAGCCAAGATGTGTCCCGTGGGGGACTAGCGGGAGGCGGGGAGACCCAGTACTTC. Residues: CASSQDVSRGGLAGGGETQYF.

The chain couples TRBV28 to TRBJ2-7; D is perhaps TRBD1 (7 bases). V was trimmed by 7 bases and J by 3 bases, leaving 13 bases between them. Germline V gene lookup returns CDR1 MDHEN and CDR2 SYDVKM. CDR3 length: 13 amino acids. CDR3 sequence reads: CASMDRTNYEQYF. Here the CDR3 DNA reads TGTGCCAGCATGGACAGGACTAACTACGAGCAGTACTTC.

The gene calls are TRBV5-6 and TRBJ2-1; 12 bases are a match to TRBD2. The CDR3 totals 16 residues. V dropped 5 bases and J dropped 9; count of bases not matched to a gene: 12. Germline CDR1 and CDR2: SGHDT and YYEEEE. CDR3: CASRLAGGPLSREQFF. The DNA for the CDR3 is TGTGCCAGCAGGCTAGCGGGAGGGCCCCTCTCGCGTGAGCAGTTCTTC.